This T cell receptor (beta chain) originates from a study of T cell responses to AZD1222 COVID-19 vaccine. The V gene's germline CDR1 is SGHAT and CDR2 FQNNGV. Trimming pared 4 bases from V and 6 bases from J, leaving 19 bases between. The CDR3 has 16 amino acids. About this clone: Its antigen is as yet unknown.

Clones were read by immunoSEQ multiplex PCR, and TCRdb kept only the in-frame ones, dropping some. Found here are over 100,000 clones, 80% to 90% of them singletons; the top ten hold about 2.4%. Whole-study findings and limits: Two AZD1222 doses significantly raised spike-specific TCR breadth and depth over controls.

This sequence originates from an adult in good health. The chain links TRBV11-2 to TRBJ2-1, with D perhaps matching TRBD1 or TRBD2 (6 bases each). The starting material was peripheral blood, obtained on day 0 of AZD1222 vaccination. This chain's CDR3 is CASSSPPPGGGNEQFF. The CDR3 DNA reads as TGTGCCAGCAGCTCCCCTCCACCCGGGGGCGGCAATGAGCAGTTCTTC.